This T cell receptor (beta chain) was profiled in a study of glioma-infiltrating T cells after dendritic cell vaccination. For the study at large: Autologous tumor lysate was loaded overnight onto monocyte-derived dendritic cells grown less than 8 days with IL-4 and GM-CSF.

This CDR3 is 18 amino acids long. The time point was: after dendritic cell vaccination, including at tumor progression/relapse. TCRB CDR3 was amplified from 2 ug genomic DNA or less. Amplification used 60 V beta primers and 13 J beta primers. Here immunoSEQ multiplex PCR was the method, and the copy in TCRdb shows in-frame clones only, minus some. The data contain tens of thousands of clones, roughly 84% of them seen just once; the ten biggest clones take up around 2.4%. The clonotype was recovered from a human donor with glioblastoma. This material consisted of blood, taken after dendritic cell vaccination. The chain combines TRBV21-1 with TRBJ1-6; TRBD1 reflects the table's D call only, with no check against the DNA. TRBV21-1 is designated a pseudogene. The CDR3 DNA follows: TGTGCCAGCAGCAAAGCTGAGTTGAGGGACATCTATAATTCACCCCTCCACTTT. Amino acids: CASSKAELRDIYNSPLHF.